The source of this T cell receptor beta chain is a study of blood T cell repertoires in COVID-19. V was pared by 4 bases and J by 7 bases, with 8 bases of the junction left unmatched. The germline V gene has CDR1 LGHDT and CDR2 YNNKEL (reference sequence). This CDR3 is built from 14 residues. Assay used: immunoSEQ multiplex PCR; TCRdb lists only in-frame clones, some missing. The sample holds 210,000 or so clones, more than 70% seen once. Cohort placement rested on clinical history that participants reported themselves. The TCR originated in a man aged 25 to 45 with acute COVID-19. V usage is TRBV3-1 (or the pseudogene TRBV3-2) and J usage is TRBJ1-2; 8 bases are shared with TRBD1. The sequenced material came from PBMCs or T cells enriched from blood (not recorded which). The CDR3, as DNA: TGTGCCAGCAGCCGGACAGGGACCTCTATTGGCTACACCTTC. Translating gives CASSRTGTSIGYTF.